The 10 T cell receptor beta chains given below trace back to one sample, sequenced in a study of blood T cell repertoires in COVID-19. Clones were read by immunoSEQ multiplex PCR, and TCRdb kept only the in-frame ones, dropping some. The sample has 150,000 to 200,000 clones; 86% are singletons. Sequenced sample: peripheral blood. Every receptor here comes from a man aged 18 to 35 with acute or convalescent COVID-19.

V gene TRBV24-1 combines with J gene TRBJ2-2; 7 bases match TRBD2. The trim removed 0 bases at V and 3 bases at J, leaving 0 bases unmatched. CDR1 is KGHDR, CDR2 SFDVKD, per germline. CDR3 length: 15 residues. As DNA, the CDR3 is TGTGCCACCAGTGATTTGCGGGAGGACACCGGGGAGCTGTTTTTT. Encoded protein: CATSDLREDTGELFF.

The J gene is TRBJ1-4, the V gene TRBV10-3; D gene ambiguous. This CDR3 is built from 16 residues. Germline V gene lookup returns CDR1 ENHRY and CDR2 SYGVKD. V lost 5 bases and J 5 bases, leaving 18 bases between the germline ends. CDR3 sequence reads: CAISSPAEGGNEKLFF. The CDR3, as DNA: TGTGCCATCAGTAGCCCCGCGGAGGGCGGGAATGAAAAACTGTTTTTT.

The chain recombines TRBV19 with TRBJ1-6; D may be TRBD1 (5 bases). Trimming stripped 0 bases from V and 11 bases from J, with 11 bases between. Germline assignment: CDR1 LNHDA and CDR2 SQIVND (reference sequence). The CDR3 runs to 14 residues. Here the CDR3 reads CASSIEQVRAPLHF. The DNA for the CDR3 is TGTGCCAGTAGTATAGAACAGGTCAGAGCACCCCTCCACTTT.

CDR3 nucleotides: TGTGCCAGCAGCTTAAGGACAGGCACCAACACTGAAGCTTTCTTT. Its protein product is CASSLRTGTNTEAFF. This chain links TRBV11-2 with TRBJ1-1, with 7 bases fitting TRBD1. V dropped 2 bases and J dropped 2; count of bases not matched to a gene: 5. Germline V lookup: CDR1 SGHAT, CDR2 FQNNGV. This CDR3 has 15 residues.

CDR3 amino acids: CASGSGSNTGELFF. CDR3 in DNA: TGTGCCAGCGGGTCCGGGAGTAACACCGGGGAGCTGTTTTTT. The chain employs TRBV3-1 (or the pseudogene TRBV3-2) and TRBJ2-2; a possible D gene is TRBD2 (6 bases). The V gene lost 8 bases and the J gene lost 2 bases, with 12 bases spanning the gap. The CDR3 extends over 14 amino acids. In germline, CDR1 is LGHDT, CDR2 YNNKEL (reference sequence).

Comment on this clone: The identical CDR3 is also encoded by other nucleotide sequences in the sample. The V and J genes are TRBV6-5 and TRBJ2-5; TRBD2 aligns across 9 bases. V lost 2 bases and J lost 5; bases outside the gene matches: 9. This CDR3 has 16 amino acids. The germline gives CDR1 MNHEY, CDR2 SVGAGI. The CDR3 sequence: CASSYGQGGGAETQYF. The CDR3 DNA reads TGTGCCAGCAGTTACGGGCAGGGCGGGGGGGCCGAGACCCAGTACTTC.

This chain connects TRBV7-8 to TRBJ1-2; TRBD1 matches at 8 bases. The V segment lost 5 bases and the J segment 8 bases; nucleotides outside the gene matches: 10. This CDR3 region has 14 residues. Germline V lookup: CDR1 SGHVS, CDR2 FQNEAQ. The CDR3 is CASSARTGLGGYTF. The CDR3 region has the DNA TGTGCCAGCAGCGCCCGGACAGGGCTGGGCGGCTACACCTTC.

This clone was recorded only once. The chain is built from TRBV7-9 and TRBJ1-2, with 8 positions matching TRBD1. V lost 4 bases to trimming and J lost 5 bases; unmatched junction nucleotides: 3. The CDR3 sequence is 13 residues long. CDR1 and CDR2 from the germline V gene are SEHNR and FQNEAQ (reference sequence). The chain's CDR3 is CASSSTGVYGYTF. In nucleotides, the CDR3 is TGTGCCAGCAGCTCGACAGGGGTGTATGGCTACACCTTC.

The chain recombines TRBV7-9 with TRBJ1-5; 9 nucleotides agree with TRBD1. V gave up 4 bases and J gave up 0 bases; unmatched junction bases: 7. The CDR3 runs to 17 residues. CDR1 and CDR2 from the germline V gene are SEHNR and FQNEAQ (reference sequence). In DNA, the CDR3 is TGTGCCAGCAGCTCGGACAGGGGAAAGATTAGCAATCAGCCCCAGCATTTT. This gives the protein CASSSDRGKISNQPQHF. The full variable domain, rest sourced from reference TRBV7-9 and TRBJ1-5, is DTGVSQNPRHKITKRGQNVTFRCDPISEHNRLYWYRQTLGQGPEFLTYFQNEAQLEKSRLLSDRFSAERPKGSFSTLEIQRTEQGDSAMYLCASSSDRGKISNQPQHFGDGTRLSIL.

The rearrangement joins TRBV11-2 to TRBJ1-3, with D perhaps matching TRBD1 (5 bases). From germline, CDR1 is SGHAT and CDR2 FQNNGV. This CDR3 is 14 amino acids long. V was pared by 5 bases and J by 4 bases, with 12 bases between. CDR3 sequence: CASSVQVQGNTIYF. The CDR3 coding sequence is TGTGCCAGCAGCGTACAGGTCCAGGGAAACACCATATATTTT.